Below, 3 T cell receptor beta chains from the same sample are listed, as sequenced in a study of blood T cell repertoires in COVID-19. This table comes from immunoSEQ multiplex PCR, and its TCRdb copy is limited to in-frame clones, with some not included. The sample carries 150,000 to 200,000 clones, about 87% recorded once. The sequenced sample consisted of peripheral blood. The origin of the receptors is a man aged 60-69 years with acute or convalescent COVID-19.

CDR3 bases: TGCGCCAGCAATGTGGCTAGGGAGCAGTACGTC. Residues: CASNVAREQYV. The V and J genes are TRBV10-1 and TRBJ2-7; D remains ambiguous. V dropped 7 bases and J dropped 7 bases, with 11 bases sitting between them. The CDR3 sequence is 11 residues long. Germline V gene sequence: CDR1 WNHNN, CDR2 SYGVQD (reference sequence).

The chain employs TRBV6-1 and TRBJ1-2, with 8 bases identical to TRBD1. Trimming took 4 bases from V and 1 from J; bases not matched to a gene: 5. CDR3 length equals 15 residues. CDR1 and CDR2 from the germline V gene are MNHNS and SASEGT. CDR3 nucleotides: TGTGCCAGCAGTGGGGACAGGCTCCTTAACTATGGCTACACCTTC. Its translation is CASSGDRLLNYGYTF.

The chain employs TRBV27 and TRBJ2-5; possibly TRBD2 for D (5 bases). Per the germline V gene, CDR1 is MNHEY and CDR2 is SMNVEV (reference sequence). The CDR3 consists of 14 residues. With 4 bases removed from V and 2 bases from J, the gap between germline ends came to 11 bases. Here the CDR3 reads CASSWTVEQETQYF. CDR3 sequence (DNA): TGTGCCAGCAGTTGGACTGTTGAACAAGAGACCCAGTACTTC.